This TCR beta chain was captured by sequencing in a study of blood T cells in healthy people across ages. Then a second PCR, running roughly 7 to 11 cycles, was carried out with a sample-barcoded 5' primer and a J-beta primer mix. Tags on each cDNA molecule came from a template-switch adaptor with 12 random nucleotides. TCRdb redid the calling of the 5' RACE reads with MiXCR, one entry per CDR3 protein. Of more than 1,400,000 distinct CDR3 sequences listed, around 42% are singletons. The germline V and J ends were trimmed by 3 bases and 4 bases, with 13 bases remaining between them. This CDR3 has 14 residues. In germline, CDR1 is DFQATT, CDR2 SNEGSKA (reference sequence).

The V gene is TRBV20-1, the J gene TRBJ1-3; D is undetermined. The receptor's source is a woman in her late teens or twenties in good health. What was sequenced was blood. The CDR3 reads CSASNPSRGNTIYF. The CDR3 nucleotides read TGCAGTGCTAGTAACCCCTCCAGAGGAAACACCATATATTTT.